Each of the 30 T cell receptor beta chains below was sequenced from the same sample in a study of CD8+ T cells in alopecia areata. In each case, RNA was isolated and then reverse transcribed into cDNA as the sequencing template. TCRdb's table, derived via immunoSEQ multiplex PCR, lists solely in-frame clones and lacks some. The table has about 220,000 clones, 50% to 70% seen once; the top ten hold roughly 1.6%. Treatment specified: oral pan-JAK inhibitor, 5-10 mg twice daily. This material consisted of CD4+ T cells sorted from blood, taken at week 4, from a patient treated with tofacitinib. These receptors were collected from a human donor with alopecia areata.

Remarks on this clone: Additional DNA sequences in this sample encode the identical CDR3. The genes are TRBV4-3 and TRBJ1-5; no clear D gene. Trimming took 4 bases from V and 4 from J, leaving 8 bases between them. This CDR3 spans 13 amino acids. The germline gives CDR1 LGHNA, CDR2 YSLEER. The CDR3 nucleotides read TGCGCCAGCAGCCCTCAACTGAATCAGCCCCAGCATTTT. Translating gives CASSPQLNQPQHF.

This chain connects TRBV30 to TRBJ1-2; possibly TRBD1 for D (6 bases). V was cut by 0 bases and J by 7 bases, with 12 bases left in between. Germline V gene sequence: CDR1 GTSNPN, CDR2 SVGIG (reference sequence). This CDR3 is built from 13 residues. DNA of the CDR3: TGTGCCTGGAGTGTACAGGGTACGAGTGGCTACACCTTC. Translated, it gives CAWSVQGTSGYTF.

Remarks on this clone: Other DNA sequences in the same sample also yield this CDR3. The V gene is TRBV30, the J gene TRBJ2-5; D gene ambiguous. The CDR3 consists of 11 residues. V shed 1 base and J shed 1 base, with 1 base lying between them. CDR1 and CDR2 from the germline V gene are GTSNPN and SVGIG (reference sequence). The DNA of the CDR3 is TGTGCCTGGAGTGCCCAAGAGACCCAGTACTTC. This codes for CAWSAQETQYF.

The chain joins TRBV9 to TRBJ2-7; the match to TRBD1 covers 7 bases. Germline V lookup: CDR1 SGDLS, CDR2 YYNGEE. V trimming: 0 bases; J trimming: 0 bases; junction bases outside the gene matches: 0. CDR3 length equals 14 residues. The CDR3 DNA reads TGTGCCAGCAGCGTAGGGGACAGCTCCTACGAGCAGTACTTC. This codes for CASSVGDSSYEQYF.

This clone was recorded once. The chain carries TRBV29-1 and TRBJ1-1, with a weak D call TRBD1 (6 bases). Deletions cut 3 bases from V and 10 bases from J, with 12 bases between. The germline V gene has CDR1 SQVTM and CDR2 ANQGSEA. The CDR3 has 11 amino acids. The CDR3 coding sequence is TGCAGCGTTGATACGGGGGGCCTAGCTTTCTTT. It encodes CSVDTGGLAFF.

The chain links TRBV6-5 to TRBJ1-6; a weak D match, TRBD1 (6 bases). The CDR3 is 13 residues long. Trimming took off 6 bases at V and 11 bases at J, with 14 bases between the two ends. Per germline, CDR1 MNHEY and CDR2 SVGAGI. CDR3 DNA: TGTGCCAGCAGCAGGGACAATGTAGCACCCCTCCACTTT. Translating it yields CASSRDNVAPLHF.

J is TRBJ2-3 and V is TRBV9, with no clear D. The CDR3 totals 13 residues. Trimming took off 0 bases at V and 5 bases at J, with 7 bases between the two ends. Germline-derived CDR1 and CDR2 are SGDLS and YYNGEE. The CDR3 nucleotides are TGTGCCAGCAGCGTAGCGCGCGTAGATACGCAGTATTTT. It encodes CASSVARVDTQYF.

This chain joins TRBV29-1 and TRBJ2-7, with D possibly TRBD1 on 5 matching bases. V lost 0 bases to trimming and J lost 4 bases, with 10 bases between them. CDR3 size: 13 residues. Germline lookup yields CDR1 SQVTM and CDR2 ANQGSEA. The CDR3, as DNA: TGCAGCGTTGAAGAAGCAGGGTTATACGAGCAGTACTTC. This sequence encodes CSVEEAGLYEQYF.

The rearrangement joins TRBV5-1 to TRBJ1-2; 8 nucleotides match TRBD1. Germline values: CDR1 SGHRS, CDR2 YFSETQ. With V trimmed by 4 bases and J by 5 bases, 4 bases remained unmatched. The CDR3 is 13 amino acids. CDR3 sequence reads: CASSKDREYGYTF. The CDR3 bases are TGCGCCAGCAGCAAGGACAGGGAGTATGGCTACACCTTC.

V usage is TRBV29-1 and J usage is TRBJ2-5; no firm D call. The germline CDR1 and CDR2 sequences are SQVTM and ANQGSEA. This CDR3 is 12 amino acids long. V was cut by 2 bases and J by 5 bases, with 9 bases left in between. In nucleotides, the CDR3 is TGCAGCGTTGAAATGAACGAGGAGACCCAGTACTTC. Its protein product is CSVEMNEETQYF.

The rearrangement joins TRBV30 to TRBJ2-7; weak D call: TRBD1 (6 bases). V was shortened by 7 bases and J by 6 bases, with 13 bases between the two germline ends. The CDR3 is 11 amino acids. CDR1 GTSNPN and CDR2 SVGIG come from the germline V gene (reference sequence). CDR3 coding DNA: TGTGCCTACGCGACAGGACCCGAGCAGTACTTC. Amino acid sequence: CAYATGPEQYF.

The chain joins TRBV29-1 to TRBJ2-3, with D hard to call. CDR1 SQVTM and CDR2 ANQGSEA come from the germline V gene. The CDR3 consists of 12 residues. With 3 bases removed from V and 1 base from J, the gap between germline ends came to 5 bases. CDR3 sequence (DNA): TGCAGCGTTGATTCTGGCACAGATACGCAGTATTTT. This translates into CSVDSGTDTQYF.

This clone occurred a few times. The chain is built from TRBV30 and TRBJ1-6, with D unclear. Looked up from germline, CDR1 is GTSNPN and CDR2 is SVGIG (reference sequence). The CDR3 runs to 12 residues. V was trimmed by 4 bases and J by 9 bases, leaving 10 bases between them. CDR3 protein: CAWIKSTSPLHF. In DNA form, the CDR3 reads TGTGCCTGGATTAAGTCGACTTCACCCCTCCACTTT.

The table lists this clone with a count of one. The chain links TRBV2 to TRBJ2-7; D gene uncertain. Trimming took off 2 bases at V and 7 bases at J, with 12 bases between the two ends. The CDR3 has 13 residues. Germline V lookup: CDR1 SNHLY, CDR2 FYNNEI. CDR3: CASSERWLGEQYF. CDR3 sequence (DNA): TGTGCCAGCAGTGAAAGGTGGTTGGGGGAGCAGTACTTC. The full variable domain, completed using reference TRBV2 and TRBJ2-7, is EPEVTQTPSHQVTQMGQEVILRCVPISNHLYFYWYRQILGQKVEFLVSFYNNEISEKSEIFDDQFSVERPDGSNFTLKIRSTKLEDSAMYFCASSERWLGEQYFGPGTRLTVT.

This clone was counted a few times. The V call is TRBV4-3, the J call TRBJ1-2; D call uncertain. V was cut by 0 bases and J by 0 bases, with 8 bases left in between. The germline V gene has CDR1 LGHNA and CDR2 YSLEER. The CDR3 loop spans 15 amino acids. The CDR3 sequence: CASSQDHRANYGYTF. CDR3 DNA sequence: TGCGCCAGCAGCCAAGATCACAGAGCTAACTATGGCTACACCTTC.

This rearrangement joins TRBV29-1 to TRBJ1-1; D is unclear. The germline V gene encodes CDR1 SQVTM and CDR2 ANQGSEA. This CDR3 comprises 13 residues. Trimming removed 6 bases from V and 4 bases from J, with 15 bases in between. The CDR3 loop reads CSVLSGFGTEAFF. Here the CDR3 DNA reads TGCAGCGTCCTCAGTGGGTTCGGCACTGAAGCTTTCTTT.

This clone was seen a few times. This rearrangement joins TRBV19 to TRBJ2-7; D remains ambiguous. In germline, CDR1 is LNHDA, CDR2 SQIVND (reference sequence). The CDR3 covers 15 residues. V gave up 1 base and J gave up 4 bases, with 14 bases separating them. CDR3 residues: CASSIVLLNQYEQYF. CDR3 nucleotide sequence: TGTGCCAGTAGTATAGTTCTTCTGAACCAATACGAGCAGTACTTC. Full variable domain (outside the CDR3, taken from reference TRBV19 and TRBJ2-7): DGGITQSPKYLFRKEGQNVTLSCEQNLNHDAMYWYRQDPGQGLRLIYYSQIVNDFQKGDIAEGYSVSREKKESFPLTVTSAQKNPTAFYLCASSIVLLNQYEQYFGPGTRLTVT.

The chain couples TRBV7-9 to TRBJ2-6; D not resolved. V was clipped by 3 bases and J by 0 bases, with 6 bases between them. CDR3 length equals 15 residues. The V gene's germline CDR1 is SEHNR and CDR2 FQNEAQ (reference sequence). The CDR3 loop is CASSFASSGANVLTF. CDR3 sequence (DNA): TGTGCCAGCAGCTTCGCAAGCTCTGGGGCCAACGTCCTGACTTTC. The whole variable domain, remainder taken from reference TRBV7-9 and TRBJ2-6, is DTGVSQNPRHKITKRGQNVTFRCDPISEHNRLYWYRQTLGQGPEFLTYFQNEAQLEKSRLLSDRFSAERPKGSFSTLEIQRTEQGDSAMYLCASSFASSGANVLTFGAGSRLTVL.

J is TRBJ1-6 and V is TRBV29-1, with 9 bases fitting TRBD1. Germline V lookup: CDR1 SQVTM, CDR2 ANQGSEA. The CDR3 contains 13 residues. The V gene end was trimmed by 3 bases and the J gene end by 15 bases; junction bases not matched to a gene: 9. The CDR3 protein is CSVDGTGLCCLHF. In nucleotides, the CDR3 is TGCAGCGTTGACGGGACAGGGCTGTGTTGCCTCCACTTT.

This clone was found once. V and J are TRBV5-4 and TRBJ1-2, with 7 positions matching TRBD1. Germline V lookup: CDR1 SGHNT, CDR2 YYREEE (reference sequence). The CDR3 is made up of 13 amino acids. Unmatched junction bases numbered 2, after V lost 4 bases and J lost 2 bases. DNA of the CDR3: TGTGCCAGCAGCCAGGGACAGAACTATGGCTACACCTTC. This gives the protein CASSQGQNYGYTF.

In regard to this clone: Other DNA sequences of this sample code for an identical CDR3. CDR3 DNA sequence: TGTGCCACCAGCAGAGTTAACACTGAAGCTTTCTTT. As protein: CATSRVNTEAFF. J is TRBJ1-1 and V is TRBV15, with no clear D. CDR3 length: 12 amino acids. Trimming took off 1 base at V and 2 bases at J, with 2 bases between the two ends. Germline V CDR1 and CDR2: LNHNV, YYDKDF (reference sequence).

The genes are TRBV9 and TRBJ1-1; D is possibly TRBD1 (6 bases). Deletions cut 5 bases from V and 6 bases from J, with 11 bases between. Germline lookup yields CDR1 SGDLS and CDR2 YYNGEE. This CDR3 has 12 residues. This CDR3 reads CASRGAGAEAFF. CDR3 DNA sequence: TGTGCCAGCAGAGGAGCAGGGGCTGAAGCTTTCTTT.

The chain links TRBV27 to TRBJ2-3, with D unresolved. Germline V gene data show CDR1 as MNHEY and CDR2 as SMNVEV (reference sequence). The germline V and J ends were trimmed by 7 bases and 4 bases, with 12 bases remaining between them. The CDR3 is 13 residues long. Here the CDR3 reads CASMPGLADTQYF. The CDR3 DNA sequence: TGTGCCAGCATGCCGGGTCTGGCAGATACGCAGTATTTT.

This clone was seen only a few times. The chain uses TRBV29-1 and TRBJ2-7, with unresolved D. Looked up from germline, CDR1 is SQVTM and CDR2 is ANQGSEA. This CDR3 region has 14 residues. Trimming removed 7 bases at V and 2 bases at J, with 18 bases between. CDR3 region: CSAKVGSSAYEQYF. The CDR3 region has the DNA TGCAGCGCAAAGGTCGGGTCAAGCGCCTACGAGCAGTACTTC.

This clone appeared a few times. The chain carries TRBV4-3 and TRBJ2-3; 12 bases are a match to TRBD2. The junction had 2 bases not matched to a gene; V was cut back by 1 base and J by 6 bases. This CDR3 is built from 15 residues. From germline, CDR1 is LGHNA and CDR2 YSLEER. The CDR3 loop is CASSQATSGGDTQYF. CDR3 DNA sequence: TGCGCCAGCAGCCAAGCGACTAGCGGGGGCGATACGCAGTATTTT.

A single count supports this clone. The V gene is TRBV25-1, the J gene TRBJ1-4; D not certain. The CDR3 loop spans 14 amino acids. V gave up 3 bases and J gave up 8 bases, with 13 bases separating them. Germline V gene lookup returns CDR1 MGHDK and CDR2 SYGVNS. The chain's CDR3 is CASSDLRTSEKLFF. DNA for the CDR3: TGTGCCAGCAGTGATCTCCGGACGTCCGAAAAACTGTTTTTT.

V gene TRBV11-2 combines with J gene TRBJ2-2; 10 nucleotides line up with TRBD1. Per the germline V gene, CDR1 is SGHAT and CDR2 is FQNNGV. Trimming cost V 6 bases and J 4 bases; bases outside gene matches: 8. This CDR3 has 16 residues. For the CDR3, the DNA is TGTGCCAGCAGACGTCCGGGACAGGGGCCCACCGGGGAGCTGTTTTTT. Its protein product is CASRRPGQGPTGELFF.

This clone was found once. V usage is TRBV7-2 and J usage is TRBJ2-7, with D possibly matching TRBD2 (5 bases). V was clipped by 0 bases and J by 2 bases, with 11 bases between them. CDR3 length: 15 amino acids. Germline V gene lookup returns CDR1 SGHTA and CDR2 FQGNSA. CDR3 bases: TGTGCCAGCAGCTTAGCGGAGGACGGGGCCTACGAGCAGTACTTC. Translated, it gives CASSLAEDGAYEQYF.

This clone occurred a few times. V usage is TRBV2 and J usage is TRBJ2-2; D is tentatively TRBD1 or TRBD2 (5 bases each). This CDR3 is built from 15 residues. The germline V gene has CDR1 SNHLY and CDR2 FYNNEI. V was cut by 9 bases and J by 1 base, with 15 bases left in between. The CDR3 DNA reads TGTGCCAGTAAATCCGGGACGGTGAACACCGGGGAGCTGTTTTTT. Its translation is CASKSGTVNTGELFF.

The table lists this clone with a few counts. The chain couples TRBV7-8 to TRBJ2-3, with TRBD2 matching over 7 bases. The CDR3 sequence is 18 residues long. The germline CDR1 and CDR2 sequences are SGHVS and FQNEAQ. The V gene end was trimmed by 0 bases and the J gene end by 0 bases; junction bases not matched to a gene: 9. The CDR3 nucleotides read TGTGCCAGCAGCTTAGCCCAAGGGAGCGGGATTAGCACAGATACGCAGTATTTT. Protein: CASSLAQGSGISTDTQYF.